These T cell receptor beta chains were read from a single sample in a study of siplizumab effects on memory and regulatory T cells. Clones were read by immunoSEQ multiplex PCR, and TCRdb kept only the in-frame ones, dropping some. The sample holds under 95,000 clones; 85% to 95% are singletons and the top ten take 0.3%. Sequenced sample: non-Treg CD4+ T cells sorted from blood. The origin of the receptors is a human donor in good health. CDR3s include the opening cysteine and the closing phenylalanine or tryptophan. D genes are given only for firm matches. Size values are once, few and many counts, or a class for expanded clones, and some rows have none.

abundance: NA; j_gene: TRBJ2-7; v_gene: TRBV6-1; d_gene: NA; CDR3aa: CASSAAAMDSSYEQYF; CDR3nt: TGTGCCAGCAGTGCGGCCGCTATGGACAGCTCCTACGAGCAGTACTTC
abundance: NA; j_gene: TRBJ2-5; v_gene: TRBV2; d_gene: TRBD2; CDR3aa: CASRPQLAGQETQYF; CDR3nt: TGTGCCAGCAGGCCTCAACTAGCGGGGCAAGAGACCCAGTACTTC
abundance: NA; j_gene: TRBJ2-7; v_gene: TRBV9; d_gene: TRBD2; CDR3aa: CASSVKMTSGSYEQYF; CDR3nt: TGTGCCAGCAGCGTAAAGATGACTAGCGGGAGCTACGAGCAGTACTTC
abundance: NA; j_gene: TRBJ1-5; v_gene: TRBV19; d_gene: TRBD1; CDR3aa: CASSLQGVSNQPQHF; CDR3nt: TGTGCCAGTAGTCTCCAGGGGGTAAGCAATCAGCCCCAGCATTTT
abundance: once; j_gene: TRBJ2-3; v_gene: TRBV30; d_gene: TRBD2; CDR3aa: CAWSLAGVADTQYF; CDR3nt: TGTGCCTGGAGCCTAGCGGGAGTAGCAGATACGCAGTATTTT
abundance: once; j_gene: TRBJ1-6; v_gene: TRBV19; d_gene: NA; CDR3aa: CATRTAASSYNSPLHF; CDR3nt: TGTGCCACCCGGACTGCTGCTAGCTCCTATAATTCACCCCTCCACTTT
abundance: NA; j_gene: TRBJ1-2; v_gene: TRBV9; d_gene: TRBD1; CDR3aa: CASSAGGQGAYGYTF; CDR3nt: TGTGCCAGCAGCGCCGGAGGGCAGGGGGCCTATGGCTACACCTTC
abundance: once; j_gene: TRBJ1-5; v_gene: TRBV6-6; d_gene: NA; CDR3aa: CASSPTDGQPQHF; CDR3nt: TGTGCCAGCAGCCCTACTGACGGTCAGCCCCAGCATTTT
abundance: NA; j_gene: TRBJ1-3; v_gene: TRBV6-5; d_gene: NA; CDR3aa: CASKSEGNPGNTIYF; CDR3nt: TGTGCCAGCAAGAGCGAAGGTAACCCTGGAAACACCATATATTTT
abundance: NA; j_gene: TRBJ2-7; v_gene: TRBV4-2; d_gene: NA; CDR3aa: CASSQDFRDYEQYF; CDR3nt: TGTGCCAGCAGCCAAGATTTCAGGGACTACGAGCAGTACTTC
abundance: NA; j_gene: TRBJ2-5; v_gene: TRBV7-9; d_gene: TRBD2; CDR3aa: CASSPGAGGQETQYF; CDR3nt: TGTGCCAGCAGCCCGGGCGCGGGGGGCCAAGAGACCCAGTACTTC